This T cell receptor (beta chain) came from a study of T cells in Graves' hyperthyroidism and ophthalmopathy. The investigators amplified TCR beta CDR3 regions from RNA transcripts. HTBI primers were used for first-round RT-PCR of the TCR CDR3. TCRdb processed the multiplex PCR reads anew with MiXCR; each CDR3 protein has one entry. This sample carries roughly 700,000 distinct CDR3 sequences, 12% to 15% of them seen once, and the ten largest clones take about a tenth. This clonotype came up once. Its antigen is still unknown. One end of the junction varies from germline; a read error may be responsible. Overall study results and limits: The majority of expanded thyroid clonotypes above 0.001 also appeared in blood.

The CDR3 spans 12 residues. Germline CDR1 is ENHRY and CDR2 is SYGVKD. This rearrangement joins TRBV10-3 to TRBJ2-3; D remains unclear. Sequenced material: blood. This receptor was identified in a woman aged 18-30 years with Graves' hyperthyroidism. The CDR3 DNA reads TGTGCCGTCAGTGATGTAACAGATACGCAGTATTTT. It translates to CAVSDVTDTQYF.